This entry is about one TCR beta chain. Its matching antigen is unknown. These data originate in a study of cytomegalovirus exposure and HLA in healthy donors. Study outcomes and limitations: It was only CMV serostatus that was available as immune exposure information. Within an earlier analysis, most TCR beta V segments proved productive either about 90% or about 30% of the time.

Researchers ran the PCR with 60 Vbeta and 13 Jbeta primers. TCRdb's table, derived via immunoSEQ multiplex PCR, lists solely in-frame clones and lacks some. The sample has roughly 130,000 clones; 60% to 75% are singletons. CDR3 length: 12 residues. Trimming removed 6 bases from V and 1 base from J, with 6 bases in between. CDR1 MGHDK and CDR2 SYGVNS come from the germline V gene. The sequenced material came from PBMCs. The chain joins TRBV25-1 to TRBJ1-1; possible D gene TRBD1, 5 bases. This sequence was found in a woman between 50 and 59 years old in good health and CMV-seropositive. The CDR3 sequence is CASRGPNTEAFF. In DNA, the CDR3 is TGTGCCAGCAGGGGGCCGAACACTGAAGCTTTCTTT. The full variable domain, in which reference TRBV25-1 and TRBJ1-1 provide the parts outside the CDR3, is EADIYQTPRYLVIGTGKKITLECSQTMGHDKMYWYQQDPGMELHLIHYSYGVNSTEKGDLSSESTVSRIRTEHFPLTLESARPSHTSQYLCASRGPNTEAFFGQGTRLTVV.